Listed below are T cell receptor beta chains from one sample, sequenced in a study of identical twins. One entry per CDR3 protein, called by TCRdb with MiXCR from the 5' RACE reads. In the table there are nearly 650,000 distinct CDR3 sequences, just over 7% of which are singletons. The data were also submitted as part of a second study, on yellow fever vaccine responses in identical twins.

Sequences were obtained from PBMCs. These receptors originate from a woman younger than 30 in good health. CDR3s include the opening cysteine and the closing phenylalanine or tryptophan. The D gene is left open where the match is weak. The size field is filled for only some rows; it gives once, few, many or a size class.

>NA|TRBJ2-7|TRBV5-1|NA
TGCGCCAGCAGTCCGGCCAGCATAGGATCCTACGAGCAGTACTTC
CASSPASIGSYEQYF
>NA|TRBJ2-7|TRBV5-1|TRBD2
TGCGCCAGCAGCTTGGCCTGGGGTAGCGGGGACGAGCAGTACTTC
CASSLAWGSGDEQYF
>few|TRBJ1-2|TRBV19|NA
TGTGCCAGTAGTTGGAGAGGGGACTATGGCTACACCTTC
CASSWRGDYGYTF
>many|TRBJ1-2|TRBV15|NA
TGTGCCACCAGCAGGGACAGAGTCAACAGAAACTATGGCTACACCTTC
CATSRDRVNRNYGYTF
>many|TRBJ2-2|TRBV14|TRBD1
TGTGCCAGCAGCCTTCGGACAGGCACCGGGGAGCTGTTTTTT
CASSLRTGTGELFF
>few|TRBJ1-3|TRBV4-1|NA
TGCGCCAGCAGCCAAGTTGAATCCTACGGCGGGGACACCATATATTTT
CASSQVESYGGDTIYF
>NA|TRBJ2-2|TRBV14|TRBD2
TGTGCCAGCAGCCTCGGTAGCGGGAAGTCCGGGGAGCTGTTTTTT
CASSLGSGKSGELFF
>NA|TRBJ2-7|TRBV28|TRBD1
TGTGCCAGCAGGTGGACAGGGGGCGGCGACGAGCAGTACTTC
CASRWTGGGDEQYF
>NA|TRBJ2-4|TRBV5-1|NA
TGCGCCAGCAGCCCGGAGGGTCCCAGGCGCAACATTCAGTACTTC
CASSPEGPRRNIQYF
>NA|TRBJ2-2|TRBV2|NA
TGTGCCAGCAGTCGTGAGTCCGGGGAGCTGTTTTTT
CASSRESGELFF
>many|TRBJ2-1|TRBV6-5|NA
TGTGCCAGCAGTTACACAGTCGCGGGAAAAACCAATGAGCAGTTCTTC
CASSYTVAGKTNEQFF
>many|TRBJ1-3|TRBV5-1|NA
TGCGCCAGCAGCTTGGAAGGAGCACAATCTGGAAACACCATATATTTT
CASSLEGAQSGNTIYF
>many|TRBJ2-7|TRBV12-3/TRBV12-4|NA
TGTGCCAGCAGTTATATGACAGGCCTACGTTCCTACGAGCAGTACTTC
CASSYMTGLRSYEQYF
>NA|TRBJ1-4|TRBV28|NA
TGTGCCAGCAGGCTGGGGGGTGAAAAACTGTTTTTT
CASRLGGEKLFF
>NA|TRBJ1-1|TRBV29-1|TRBD1
TGCAGCGATGGCAGGGGGGTCACTGAAGCTTTCTTT
CSDGRGVTEAFF
>NA|TRBJ2-2|TRBV11-2|TRBD2
TGTGCCAGCAGTGGGGCGGGGGGACCCACCGGGGAGCTGTTTTTT
CASSGAGGPTGELFF
>NA|TRBJ2-2|TRBV28|TRBD2
TGTGCCAGCAGCATCGGACTAGCGGGGAACACCGGGGAGCTGTTTTTT
CASSIGLAGNTGELFF
>many|TRBJ2-5|TRBV20-1|TRBD2
TGCAGTGCCAGCCTTGCGGGCTGGGTAGCGGGGGGGATGGACTTC
CSASLAGWVAGGMDF
>NA|TRBJ1-2|TRBV12-3/TRBV12-4|NA
TGTGCCAGCAGTCTCGGGACAACATTCTATGGCTACACCTTC
CASSLGTTFYGYTF
>NA|TRBJ2-5|TRBV14|TRBD2
TGTGCCAGCAGCCAAGCTAGCGGGACCTTGTATCTAGAGACCCAGTACTTC
CASSQASGTLYLETQYF
>NA|TRBJ2-6|TRBV29-1|NA
TGCAGCGTTATGGGGACTGGGGCCAACGTCCTGACTTTC
CSVMGTGANVLTF
>NA|TRBJ2-1|TRBV15|NA
TGTGCCACCAGCAGAGATCATAGGGCAGAGGTGTGGATGAGCTATGAGCAGTTCTTC
CATSRDHRAEVWMSYEQFF
>NA|TRBJ1-2|TRBV29-1|TRBD1
TGCAGCGTGGAGACAGGGACCGTTTTTGGCTACACCTTC
CSVETGTVFGYTF
>NA|TRBJ1-1|TRBV7-6|NA
TGTGCCAGCAGCTTGGGTATGGGACCGACCCTTAACACTGAAGCTTTCTTT
CASSLGMGPTLNTEAFF
>NA|TRBJ2-3|TRBV2|NA
TGTGCCAGCAGTGAAAGTGGACTCAGCACAGATACGCAGTATTTT
CASSESGLSTDTQYF
>NA|TRBJ2-2|TRBV7-2|NA
TGTGCCAGCAGCTTAAGGATAGGGGCAATCGGGGAGCTGTTTTTT
CASSLRIGAIGELFF
>many|TRBJ2-7|TRBV25-1|NA
TGTGCCAGCAGTGAATTGGGGCACGAGCAGTACTTC
CASSELGHEQYF